This T cell receptor beta chain was captured by sequencing in a study of cytomegalovirus exposure and HLA in healthy donors. Across the study: There were roughly 80 million unique TCRs (from HLA-typed donors) in an early data release.

Note on this clone: The antigen is undetermined.

Findings and caveats of the study: The sole available immune exposure information was CMV serostatus. When analyzed later, a missense DCLRE1C variant was found to be linked to TCR beta V- and J-gene trimming. The productive fraction for most TCR beta V segments was about 87% or about 30% in an earlier analysis.

Use of 60 Vbeta and 13 Jbeta primers characterized the PCR. The assay was immunoSEQ multiplex PCR, and TCRdb's table has in-frame clones only and misses some. The sample carries about 170,000 clones, under 85% recorded once. In germline, CDR1 is SGHRS, CDR2 YFSETQ. The CDR3 is made up of 13 amino acids. V lost 2 bases, J lost 0 bases, and 5 bases lay in between. The sequencing input was PBMCs. The V and J genes are TRBV5-1 and TRBJ1-1, with D uncertain. This TCR came from a female donor in good health and CMV-seronegative. The CDR3 DNA reads as TGCGCCAGCAGCTTCAGTCTGAACACTGAAGCTTTCTTT. This translates into CASSFSLNTEAFF.